This TCR beta chain comes out of a study of beta chain features in type 1 diabetes. Whole-study context: Researchers looked at fewer than 110 million sorted cells across all samples.

The germline V gene encodes CDR1 KGHSY and CDR2 FQNENV. CDR3 size: 13 residues. V was pared by 0 bases and J by 8 bases, with 10 bases between. General study points: Shorter TCRB CDR3s, moderately but significantly so, were found in Type 1 diabetes patients in all four CD4+ subsets.

A sort by CD45RO/CCR7/CD25/CD127/CD95/CD27 yielded CD4+ naive, central memory, regulatory and stem cell-like memory cells. Post-sort purity exceeded 95% for all sorted populations. Turning to this clone: What it binds is not known.

The study reverse transcribed the entire isolated RNA, so it sequenced expressed TCRB transcripts. The method was immunoSEQ multiplex PCR; TCRdb's version includes in-frame clones alone and lacks a portion of them. Altogether around 150,000 clones are present, roughly 65% being singletons, with the ten largest covering approximately 0.089%. Input material: naive CD4+ T cells from blood. The receptor's source is a man aged 25 to 45 with type 1 diabetes. The chain carries TRBV16 and TRBJ1-1, with D maybe TRBD1 (6 bases). CDR3 coding DNA: TGTGCCAGCAGCCAATCTGATGGGGGCGAAGCTTTCTTT. Protein product: CASSQSDGGEAFF.